One sample yielded the 12 T cell receptor beta chains listed below, sequenced in a study of T cell responses to AZD1222 COVID-19 vaccine. The assay was immunoSEQ multiplex PCR, and TCRdb's table has in-frame clones only and misses some. The table has over 100,000 clones, about 93% seen once. This specimen consisted of peripheral blood, obtained on day 0 of AZD1222 vaccination. The receptors originated from an adult in good health.

The chain combines TRBV10-3 with TRBJ2-6; possibly TRBD1 or TRBD2 for D (5 bases each). The V end lost 0 bases, the J end lost 2 bases, and 11 bases lay between the germline ends. From germline, CDR1 is ENHRY and CDR2 SYGVKD. The CDR3 consists of 17 residues. Here the CDR3 reads CAISESVGGTGANVLTF. Here the CDR3 DNA reads TGTGCCATCAGTGAGTCCGTTGGGGGAACTGGGGCCAACGTCCTGACTTTC.

The V call is TRBV2, the J call TRBJ2-1; D is unresolved. The germline V and J ends were trimmed by 6 bases and 7 bases, with 7 bases remaining between them. CDR1 is SNHLY, CDR2 FYNNEI, per germline. This CDR3 region has 11 residues. The CDR3 region is CASRGLNEQFF. In DNA form, the CDR3 reads TGTGCCAGCAGGGGGTTGAATGAGCAGTTCTTC. Complete variable domain (other parts from reference TRBV2 and TRBJ2-1): EPEVTQTPSHQVTQMGQEVILRCVPISNHLYFYWYRQILGQKVEFLVSFYNNEISEKSEIFDDQFSVERPDGSNFTLKIRSTKLEDSAMYFCASRGLNEQFFGPGTRLTVL.

The rearrangement joins TRBV5-3 to TRBJ1-5; a weak D match, TRBD1 (5 bases). TRBV5-3 is given ORF status, its function remaining uncertain. The CDR3 covers 15 residues. V gave up 0 bases and J gave up 6 bases, with 13 bases separating them. CDR3 sequence reads: CARSLGGQGGQPQHF. The CDR3 coding sequence is TGTGCCAGAAGCTTGGGAGGGCAGGGCGGTCAGCCCCAGCATTTT.

This clone came up a few times. This rearrangement joins TRBV6-2 or TRBV6-3 to TRBJ2-7; D gene uncertain. This CDR3 spans 12 amino acids. Trimming cost V 2 bases and J 8 bases, with 10 bases left between them. From germline, CDR1 is MNHEY and CDR2 SVGEGT. CDR3 in amino acids: CASSYPSGQQYF. In nucleotides, the CDR3 is TGTGCCAGCAGTTACCCTTCAGGCCAGCAGTACTTC.

The chain couples TRBV6-1 to TRBJ1-5; TRBD1 matches at 7 bases. Germline lookup yields CDR1 MNHNS and CDR2 SASEGT. The V and J ends lost 4 bases and 0 bases, in that order; junction bases with no gene match: 9. The CDR3 extends over 17 amino acids. CDR3 protein: CASSAGQTSGSNQPQHF. The CDR3 DNA follows: TGTGCCAGCAGTGCGGGACAGACGTCCGGTAGCAATCAGCCCCAGCATTTT.

The rearrangement joins TRBV4-2 to TRBJ1-1; D is possibly TRBD1 (6 bases). CDR3 length equals 16 residues. Deletions cut 0 bases from V and 4 bases from J, with 15 bases between. Germline loops: CDR1 LGHNA, CDR2 YNFKEQ. The CDR3 here is CASSQEISQGRTEAFF. CDR3 DNA sequence: TGTGCCAGCAGCCAAGAGATATCCCAGGGGCGCACTGAAGCTTTCTTT.

J is TRBJ2-1 and V is TRBV3-1 (or the pseudogene TRBV3-2), with 9 bases lining up with TRBD1. The CDR3 is 15 residues long. CDR1 is LGHDT, CDR2 YNNKEL, per germline (reference sequence). Trimming at V came to 4 bases and at J to 10 bases, leaving 11 bases not matched to a gene. CDR3 loop: CASSPRTGASEEQFF. CDR3 DNA: TGTGCCAGCAGCCCGAGGACAGGGGCGAGTGAGGAGCAGTTCTTC.

This sequence joins TRBV19 and TRBJ1-5, with 10 bases matching TRBD1. Unmatched junction bases numbered 8, after V lost 6 bases and J lost 3 bases. Germline assignment: CDR1 LNHDA and CDR2 SQIVND (reference sequence). This CDR3 has 16 residues. CDR3 coding DNA: TGTGCCAGTAGGGGGACAGGGGTACGGGACAATCAGCCCCAGCATTTT. As protein: CASRGTGVRDNQPQHF.

The chain employs TRBV27 and TRBJ2-6; TRBD1 might be the D (5 bases). This CDR3 spans 16 amino acids. The germline V and J ends were trimmed by 6 bases and 0 bases, with 12 bases remaining between them. CDR1 and CDR2 (germline): MNHEY, SMNVEV (reference sequence). The CDR3 protein is CASSRVVVSGANVLTF. As DNA, the CDR3 is TGTGCCAGCAGCAGGGTGGTGGTCTCTGGGGCCAACGTCCTGACTTTC.

This chain joins TRBV28 and TRBJ2-7; D possibly matches TRBD1 or TRBD2 (5 bases each). This CDR3 is built from 13 residues. Trimming took off 3 bases at V and 4 bases at J, with 10 bases between the two ends. The V gene's germline CDR1 is MDHEN and CDR2 SYDVKM. The CDR3 spells CASSFGGMYEQYF. In nucleotides, the CDR3 is TGTGCCAGCAGTTTTGGGGGAATGTACGAGCAGTACTTC.

This clone was detected only once. This chain connects TRBV18 to TRBJ1-2; 8 bases map to TRBD1. V lost 3 bases and J lost 7; bases outside the gene matches: 13. In germline, CDR1 is KGHSH, CDR2 LQKENI. This CDR3 spans 16 amino acids. CDR3 protein: CASSPRTGPSGGGYTF. In DNA, the CDR3 is TGTGCCAGCTCACCCCGGACAGGGCCCTCGGGAGGTGGCTACACCTTC.

V gene TRBV19 combines with J gene TRBJ2-7; D gene uncertain. The CDR3 has 13 residues. The V gene's germline CDR1 is LNHDA and CDR2 SQIVND (reference sequence). Trimming pared 3 bases from V and 3 bases from J, leaving 9 bases between. The CDR3 spells CASSIPGRYEQYF. Here the CDR3 DNA reads TGTGCCAGTAGTATCCCCGGACGCTACGAGCAGTACTTC. The full variable domain, with the rest looked up from reference TRBV19 and TRBJ2-7, is DGGITQSPKYLFRKEGQNVTLSCEQNLNHDAMYWYRQDPGQGLRLIYYSQIVNDFQKGDIAEGYSVSREKKESFPLTVTSAQKNPTAFYLCASSIPGRYEQYFGPGTRLTVT.